The 11 T cell receptor beta chains reported below all come from one sample, sequenced in a study of shared clonotypes between healthy human individuals. Using immunoSEQ multiplex PCR, the repertoire was profiled, and TCRdb retains in-frame clones only, with some absent. Of 2 million to 2.5 million clones detected, about 95% appear once; the ten largest clones hold about 0.13%. Sequencing was carried out using naive CD4+ T cells sorted from blood. The subset was: CD45RA+ positively selected. All receptors derive from a man younger than 35 in good health.

J is TRBJ2-3 and V is TRBV5-1; the match to TRBD1 covers 7 bases. Germline-derived CDR1 and CDR2 are SGHRS and YFSETQ. CDR3 length: 13 residues. V was clipped by 4 bases and J by 3 bases; unmatched bases: 2. CDR3 in amino acids: CASSVDRTDTQYF. The CDR3, as DNA: TGCGCCAGCAGCGTGGACAGGACAGATACGCAGTATTTT.

Comments on this clone: The germline gene is not matched at one end of the junction; a read error may be the cause. This chain links TRBV10-3 with TRBJ2-1; D perhaps matches TRBD1 (5 bases). This CDR3 contains 14 residues. In germline, CDR1 is ENHRY, CDR2 SYGVKD. The CDR3 DNA follows: TGTGCCAGCAGTTTAAGGGTACAGGTAAATGAGCAGTTCTTC. It specifies CASSLRVQVNEQFF.

The chain combines TRBV6-6 with TRBJ1-2, with 8 positions matching TRBD1. Unmatched junction bases numbered 5, after V lost 7 bases and J lost 7 bases. There are 12 residues in the CDR3. Looked up from germline, CDR1 is MNHNY and CDR2 is SVGAGI (reference sequence). CDR3 protein: CASTPTGGGYTF. The CDR3 region has the DNA TGTGCCAGCACTCCAACAGGGGGTGGCTACACCTTC.

CDR3 DNA: TGTGCCAGCAGCCGACAGGGGAATATGAACACTGAAGCTTTCTTT. Protein product: CASSRQGNMNTEAFF. V and J are TRBV6-5 and TRBJ1-1; 8 bases match TRBD1. The junction had 6 bases not matched to a gene; V was cut back by 6 bases and J by 0 bases. Per the germline V gene, CDR1 is MNHEY and CDR2 is SVGAGI. The length of the CDR3 is 15 residues.

Written as DNA, the CDR3 is TGCGCCAGCAGCACAACCGGGACAAAAGGAGAGACCCAGTACTTC. Protein: CASSTTGTKGETQYF. V gene TRBV5-1 combines with J gene TRBJ2-5; D may be TRBD1 (6 bases). Trimming stripped 4 bases from V and 4 bases from J, with 17 bases between. Germline V CDR1 and CDR2: SGHRS, YFSETQ. This CDR3 is built from 15 residues.

This clone was seen just once. The chain uses TRBV6-5 and TRBJ1-1; D is unresolved. The germline V gene has CDR1 MNHEY and CDR2 SVGAGI. The V end lost 8 bases, the J end lost 0 bases, and 10 bases lay between the germline ends. The CDR3 spans 13 residues. The CDR3 loop is CASAKSLNTEAFF. The CDR3 DNA is TGTGCCAGCGCCAAGTCTTTGAACACTGAAGCTTTCTTT.

With regard to this clone: Other DNA sequences within the sample encode an identical CDR3. V gene TRBV7-9 combines with J gene TRBJ2-5; D unresolved. Germline V CDR1 and CDR2: SEHNR, FQNEAQ (reference sequence). This CDR3 contains 13 residues. V was clipped by 5 bases and J by 3 bases, with 10 bases between them. The CDR3 DNA reads TGTGCCAGCAGCCTAGATAGTAAAGAGACCCAGTACTTC. Residues: CASSLDSKETQYF.

In nucleotides, the CDR3 is TGCGCCAGCAGCCCGGACAGCCTCACAGATACGCAGTATTTT. Translation: CASSPDSLTDTQYF. The V gene is TRBV5-1, the J gene TRBJ2-3; possible D gene TRBD1, 6 bases. Trimming cost V 4 bases and J 2 bases, with 11 bases left between them. Germline V gene sequence: CDR1 SGHRS, CDR2 YFSETQ. The CDR3 is made up of 14 amino acids.

The chain uses TRBV2 and TRBJ1-6; D is unresolved. Trimming removed 5 bases at V and 8 bases at J, with 10 bases between. CDR3 length: 13 residues. Germline CDR1 SNHLY, CDR2 FYNNEI. The DNA of the CDR3 is TGTGCCAGCAGTTACTTTCCGGATTCACCCCTCCACTTT. It yields the protein CASSYFPDSPLHF.

The chain joins TRBV9 to TRBJ1-3; maybe TRBD1 (5 bases). The CDR3 spans 16 residues. V was shortened by 3 bases and J by 0 bases, with 13 bases between the two germline ends. Germline values: CDR1 SGDLS, CDR2 YYNGEE. CDR3 amino acids: CASSAGLSSSGNTIYF. The CDR3, as DNA: TGTGCCAGCAGCGCGGGACTTTCGAGCTCTGGAAACACCATATATTTT.

This chain connects TRBV5-1 to TRBJ2-7; 11 nucleotides match TRBD1. CDR3 length: 13 amino acids. Unmatched junction bases numbered 2, after V lost 6 bases and J lost 3 bases. Per germline, CDR1 SGHRS and CDR2 YFSETQ. This CDR3 reads CASTGTGGYEQYF. The CDR3 DNA reads as TGCGCCAGCACTGGGACAGGGGGCTACGAGCAGTACTTC.